This TCR beta chain originates from a study of T-cell reconstitution after alpha-beta-depleted transplantation in children. The study's findings and limits: After transplant, at about two months, alpha-beta T cells were reportedly derived from several hundred expanded graft clones. Surviving recipient T cells and thymic progenitors produced the high day-60 TCRbeta diversity seen in some patients.

With regard to this clonotype: The antigen is unknown.

Unique molecular identifiers were incorporated when the TCRbeta library was constructed. TCRdb reprocessed the PCR reads via MiXCR and lists one record per CDR3 protein. The table records some 440,000 distinct CDR3 sequences, under 20% of them present only once. V lost 4 bases, J lost 0 bases, and 16 bases lay in between. Germline V lookup: CDR1 SQVTM, CDR2 ANQGSEA. The CDR3 consists of 15 residues. The clonotype comes from a boy under two years old who had a stem cell transplant for Wiskott-Aldrich syndrome, so the T cells may come from the graft donor. This chain connects TRBV29-1 to TRBJ2-7, with unresolved D. The sequenced sample was PBMCs, mostly from graft donor cells, obtained 360 days after TCRalphabeta/CD19-depleted stem cell transplant. The CDR3 DNA sequence: TGCAGCGTTGTAATCGCCCCCATCCTCTCCTACGAGCAGTACTTC. Protein: CSVVIAPILSYEQYF.